These 26 T cell receptor beta chains were sequenced from one sample in a study of blood T cells in healthy people across ages. Then a second PCR, running roughly 7 to 11 cycles, was carried out with a sample-barcoded 5' primer and a J-beta primer mix. One entry per CDR3 protein results from TCRdb running MiXCR on the 5' RACE reads. Of around 990,000 distinct CDR3 sequences listed, under 40% are singletons. Sequencing was done on a sample of blood. The source is a man aged 18-30 years in good health.

This chain joins TRBV25-1 and TRBJ1-1; D may be TRBD1 (5 bases). CDR3 length equals 13 residues. The germline V and J ends were trimmed by 11 bases and 4 bases, with 17 bases remaining between them. Germline V CDR1 and CDR2: MGHDK, SYGVNS. The CDR3 sequence is CAGAQGLITEAFF. In nucleotides, the CDR3 is TGTGCCGGCGCCCAGGGTTTGATCACTGAAGCTTTCTTT.

This chain links TRBV9 with TRBJ1-2; 7 positions match TRBD1. V was pared by 4 bases and J by 1 base, with 10 bases of the junction left unmatched. From germline, CDR1 is SGDLS and CDR2 YYNGEE. This CDR3 comprises 16 residues. The CDR3 nucleotides are TGTGCCAGCAGCAGCCGACAGGGCTTCCTTAACTATGGCTACACCTTC. This codes for CASSSRQGFLNYGYTF.

This clonotype turned up a few times. V usage is TRBV15 and J usage is TRBJ1-5; D ambiguous. The germline CDR1 and CDR2 sequences are LNHNV and YYDKDF (reference sequence). This CDR3 is 13 amino acids long. Trimming removed 0 bases from V and 3 bases from J, with 3 bases in between. Here the CDR3 DNA reads TGTGCCACCAGCAGAGATATCAATCAGCCCCAGCATTTT. This sequence encodes CATSRDINQPQHF.

There are a few counts of this clonotype. The CDR3 region has the DNA TGTGCCAGCAGTTACTCCCGACAGTACAATGAGCAGTTCTTC. Its protein is CASSYSRQYNEQFF. This chain links TRBV6-2 or TRBV6-3 with TRBJ2-1; D might be TRBD1 (5 bases). Germline assignment: CDR1 MNHEY and CDR2 SVGEGT. The CDR3 runs 14 residues. Trimming pared 0 bases from V and 4 bases from J, leaving 7 bases between.

The CDR3 DNA reads TGTGCCATCAGTGGTAGCAGCAACGCTAACTATGGCTACACCTTC. This sequence encodes CAISGSSNANYGYTF. The chain employs TRBV10-3 and TRBJ1-2; D ambiguous. Germline loops: CDR1 ENHRY, CDR2 SYGVKD. CDR3 length equals 15 residues. V gave up 4 bases and J gave up 0 bases, with 12 bases separating them.

V and J are TRBV28 and TRBJ2-3; D is undetermined. The CDR3 length is 14 residues. Trimming cost V 2 bases and J 7 bases, with 13 bases left between them. CDR1 and CDR2 from the germline V gene are MDHEN and SYDVKM. The CDR3 bases are TGTGCCAGCAGTTTAGAGGTGGATCAAAATACGCAGTATTTT. It specifies CASSLEVDQNTQYF.

This clonotype came up a few times. The chain employs TRBV27 and TRBJ2-1; possibly TRBD2 for D (6 bases). CDR1 and CDR2 (germline): MNHEY, SMNVEV (reference sequence). This CDR3 is built from 17 residues. The V and J ends lost 6 bases and 3 bases respectively, with 21 bases between them. Here the CDR3 DNA reads TGTGCCAGCAGGAGCCTTGGGGCGGGACCGCACTACAATGAGCAGTTCTTC. Protein product: CASRSLGAGPHYNEQFF.

This clonotype was observed a handful of times. This chain connects TRBV28 to TRBJ1-1; a weak D match, TRBD1 (6 bases). This CDR3 comprises 13 residues. The ends were cut back, 6 bases at V and 4 bases at J, with 12 bases in the middle. In germline, CDR1 is MDHEN, CDR2 SYDVKM. CDR3 in amino acids: CASRVFRGTEAFF. Here the CDR3 DNA reads TGTGCCAGCAGGGTTTTCAGGGGCACTGAAGCTTTCTTT.

This clonotype has a count of ten or more. V and J are TRBV9 and TRBJ2-3; D perhaps matches TRBD2 (6 bases). V was clipped by 3 bases and J by 1 base, with 9 bases between them. Germline V gene data show CDR1 as SGDLS and CDR2 as YYNGEE. The CDR3 loop spans 14 amino acids. This CDR3 reads CASSASGGTDTQYF. CDR3 nucleotides: TGTGCCAGCAGCGCCTCGGGGGGCACAGATACGCAGTATTTT. Full variable domain (outside the CDR3, taken from reference TRBV9 and TRBJ2-3): DSGVTQTPKHLITATGQRVTLRCSPRSGDLSVYWYQQSLDQGLQFLIQYYNGEERAKGNILERFSAQQFPDLHSELNLSSLELGDSALYFCASSASGGTDTQYFGPGTRLTVL.

A note on this clonotype: This may be a read error, as it is one base from a much larger clone. The chain carries TRBV12-3 or TRBV12-4 and TRBJ2-3; 7 nucleotides line up with TRBD2. The CDR3 runs to 14 residues. V trimming: 3 bases; J trimming: 2 bases; junction bases outside the gene matches: 2. CDR3 in amino acids: CASSFGGVTDTQYF. CDR3 bases: TGTGCCAGCAGTTTTGGGGGGGTCACAGATACGCAGTATTTT.

Points on this clonotype: This clone may be a read error of a much larger clone one base away. This chain joins TRBV20-1 and TRBJ2-1; 8 bases match TRBD2. TRBJ2-7 matches the DNA end more closely, so the J call is doubtful. The length of the CDR3 is 13 residues. Germline V gene lookup returns CDR1 DFQATT and CDR2 SNEGSKA (reference sequence). DNA for the CDR3: TGCAGTGCTAGCGGCGGGGGGTACAATGAGCAGTACTTC. This codes for CSASGGGYNEQYF.

This clonotype was detected a few times. The chain couples TRBV12-3 or TRBV12-4 to TRBJ1-6, with D uncertain. V lost 1 base, J lost 8 bases, and 6 bases lay in between. This CDR3 spans 13 amino acids. CDR3 sequence (DNA): TGTGCCAGCAGTTTAGTGCTCGATTCACCCCTCCACTTT. This translates into CASSLVLDSPLHF.

This clonotype has ten or more counts. This CDR3 is CSARARSSYNEQFF. The CDR3 nucleotides are TGCAGTGCTAGGGCCAGGAGCTCCTACAATGAGCAGTTCTTC. The chain links TRBV20-1 to TRBJ2-1, with D unclear. The ends were cut back, 3 bases at V and 0 bases at J, with 9 bases in the middle. Germline V gives CDR1 DFQATT, CDR2 SNEGSKA (reference sequence). This CDR3 contains 14 residues.

This clonotype was observed a handful of times. The CDR3 bases are TGCAGCGGCCGACAGGGTCGATACAATGAGCAGTTCTTC. Its translation is CSGRQGRYNEQFF. This chain connects TRBV29-1 to TRBJ2-1, with TRBD1 matching 7 bases. Trimming removed 7 bases from V and 4 bases from J; junction bases left unmatched: 7. The V gene's germline CDR1 is SQVTM and CDR2 ANQGSEA. The CDR3 is made up of 13 amino acids.

The chain combines TRBV20-1 with TRBJ1-4; a possible D gene is TRBD1 (5 bases). Germline-derived CDR1 and CDR2 are DFQATT and SNEGSKA (reference sequence). This CDR3 contains 15 residues. V lost 6 bases and J lost 6, with 20 bases in between. CDR3 bases: TGCAGTGCGAGACCCTCGGGGGATGGGGATGAAAAACTGTTTTTT. Translating gives CSARPSGDGDEKLFF.

This clonotype was picked up a small number of times. V gene TRBV28 combines with J gene TRBJ1-6; D not certain. Germline values: CDR1 MDHEN, CDR2 SYDVKM. The CDR3 loop spans 16 amino acids. Trimming shortened V by 2 bases and J by 2 bases, and 10 bases separated the two germline ends. The CDR3 reads CASSLPGRPYNSPLHF. In nucleotides, the CDR3 is TGTGCCAGCAGTTTACCGGGTCGGCCCTATAATTCACCCCTCCACTTT. Combining the CDR3 with reference TRBV28 and TRBJ1-6 gives the whole variable domain DVKVTQSSRYLVKRTGEKVFLECVQDMDHENMFWYRQDPGLGLRLIYFSYDVKMKEKGDIPEGYSVSREKKERFSLILESASTNQTSMYLCASSLPGRPYNSPLHFGNGTRLTVT.

This chain links TRBV29-1 with TRBJ1-4, with D perhaps matching TRBD1 (6 bases). This CDR3 has 11 amino acids. CDR1 and CDR2 (germline): SQVTM, ANQGSEA. Trimming took off 6 bases at V and 11 bases at J, with 13 bases between the two ends. CDR3 in amino acids: CSVGAGVKLFF. The CDR3 DNA reads as TGCAGCGTGGGGGCGGGCGTTAAACTGTTTTTT.

This clonotype came up a few times. The chain has TRBV24-1 and TRBJ2-3; the D call may be TRBD1 or TRBD2 (6 bases each). V was trimmed by 3 bases and J by 4 bases, leaving 16 bases between them. This CDR3 comprises 16 residues. Germline V gene data show CDR1 as KGHDR and CDR2 as SFDVKD. DNA for the CDR3: TGTGCCACCAGTGATGGTACAGGGAGGTCCGCAGATACGCAGTATTTT. It codes for CATSDGTGRSADTQYF.

The rearrangement links TRBV6-5 to TRBJ1-2, with D perhaps matching TRBD1 (6 bases). Germline V gives CDR1 MNHEY, CDR2 SVGAGI. The CDR3 runs 14 residues. Trimming took 7 bases from V and 5 from J, leaving 17 bases between them. The CDR3 nucleotides are TGTGCCAGCACCACACGGACAGCGAGTTATGGCTACACCTTC. It translates to CASTTRTASYGYTF.

This clonotype was seen more than once but under ten times. The chain employs TRBV12-3 or TRBV12-4 and TRBJ2-7; TRBD1 might be the D (6 bases). V gave up 6 bases and J gave up 3 bases, with 21 bases separating them. The CDR3 sequence is 16 residues long. The CDR3, as DNA: TGTGCCAGCAGCCGACAGGTTCCGAAGGGGTTCTACGAGCAGTACTTC. Its translation is CASSRQVPKGFYEQYF.

J is TRBJ1-3 and V is TRBV28; D is perhaps TRBD1 (6 bases). CDR1 is MDHEN and CDR2 is SYDVKM in the germline V gene. Trimming left V 1 base short and J 4 bases short, with 14 bases between. The CDR3 has 16 amino acids. This CDR3 reads CASSLFPQGPGNTIYF. The CDR3 DNA reads as TGTGCCAGCAGTTTATTCCCACAGGGACCCGGAAACACCATATATTTT.

The rearrangement uses TRBV20-1 and TRBJ1-5, with TRBD1 matching 9 bases. CDR3 length: 16 amino acids. Losses at the gene ends were 2 bases for V and 6 bases for J; bases not matched to a gene: 11. Germline loops: CDR1 DFQATT, CDR2 SNEGSKA (reference sequence). CDR3 loop: CSARPPTGGLGQPQHF. Written as DNA, the CDR3 is TGCAGTGCTAGACCCCCGACAGGGGGATTAGGTCAGCCCCAGCATTTT.

A few counts support this clonotype. The chain has TRBV2 and TRBJ2-7; TRBD2 agrees at 8 bases. The CDR3 extends over 14 amino acids. Germline CDR1 reads SNHLY; CDR2 reads FYNNEI. The trim removed 10 bases at V and 2 bases at J, leaving 10 bases unmatched. CDR3 residues: CATHIAGPTYEQYF. The CDR3 bases are TGTGCCACCCACATAGCGGGGCCCACCTACGAGCAGTACTTC.

This clonotype was observed a handful of times. The rearrangement joins TRBV6-6 to TRBJ2-7; D possibly corresponds to TRBD1 (5 bases). Germline values: CDR1 MNHNY, CDR2 SVGAGI (reference sequence). This CDR3 has 17 amino acids. The V and J ends lost 5 bases and 4 bases respectively, with 24 bases between them. CDR3 sequence (DNA): TGTGCCAGCAGTCCCCCGTCGACAGAGATGGGATCTTACGAGCAGTACTTC. Its translation is CASSPPSTEMGSYEQYF.

This clonotype was picked up a small number of times. The rearrangement uses TRBV20-1 and TRBJ2-3; D unresolved. Germline CDR1 and CDR2: DFQATT and SNEGSKA (reference sequence). CDR3 length: 15 residues. Trimming took 0 bases from V and 4 from J, leaving 14 bases between them. The CDR3 bases are TGCAGTGCTAGAGATCGTGAAGCGTTCTCAGATACGCAGTATTTT. This encodes CSARDREAFSDTQYF.

This clonotype showed up just a few times. A clone one base away is much larger, so this may be a read error. This chain joins TRBV7-3 and TRBJ2-1; 11 positions agree with TRBD2. The CDR3 has 15 amino acids. Germline trimming cut 3 bases from V and 5 bases from J; bases unmatched to any gene: 3. The germline CDR1 and CDR2 sequences are SGHTA and FQGTGA. The CDR3 loop reads CASSFSGGANNEQFF. The CDR3 region has the DNA TGTGCCAGCAGCTTTAGCGGGGGGGCCAACAATGAGCAGTTCTTC. Using reference TRBV7-3 and TRBJ2-1 for the parts outside the CDR3, the full variable domain is GAGVSQTPSNKVTEKGKYVELRCDPISGHTALYWYRQSLGQGPEFLIYFQGTGAADDSGLPNDRFFAVRPEGSVSTLKIQRTERGDSAVYLCASSFSGGANNEQFFGPGTRLTVL.